Detailed here is one TCR beta chain. The data were obtained in a study of blood T cell repertoires in COVID-19. Study details: PBMCs, B-cell-depleted T cells, or T cells were the source of the cDNA or gDNA that made up the material.

Clones were sequenced by immunoSEQ multiplex PCR, and TCRdb holds only the in-frame ones, with some missing. The data show 70,000 to 90,000 clones, with roughly 80% seen just once and 15% to 20% held by the top ten. The TCR sequence derives from a woman in her sixties with acute or convalescent COVID-19. Sample: peripheral blood.

The CDR3 region is CASRGSGVAGDTQYF. The DNA of the CDR3 is TGTGCCAGCAGGGGGAGCGGGGTAGCAGGGGATACGCAGTATTTT. V usage is TRBV28 and J usage is TRBJ2-3; 7 bases fit TRBD2. V shed 6 bases, J shed 6 bases, and the junction held 12 bases outside the gene matches. Germline CDR1 reads MDHEN; CDR2 reads SYDVKM. This CDR3 region has 15 residues.